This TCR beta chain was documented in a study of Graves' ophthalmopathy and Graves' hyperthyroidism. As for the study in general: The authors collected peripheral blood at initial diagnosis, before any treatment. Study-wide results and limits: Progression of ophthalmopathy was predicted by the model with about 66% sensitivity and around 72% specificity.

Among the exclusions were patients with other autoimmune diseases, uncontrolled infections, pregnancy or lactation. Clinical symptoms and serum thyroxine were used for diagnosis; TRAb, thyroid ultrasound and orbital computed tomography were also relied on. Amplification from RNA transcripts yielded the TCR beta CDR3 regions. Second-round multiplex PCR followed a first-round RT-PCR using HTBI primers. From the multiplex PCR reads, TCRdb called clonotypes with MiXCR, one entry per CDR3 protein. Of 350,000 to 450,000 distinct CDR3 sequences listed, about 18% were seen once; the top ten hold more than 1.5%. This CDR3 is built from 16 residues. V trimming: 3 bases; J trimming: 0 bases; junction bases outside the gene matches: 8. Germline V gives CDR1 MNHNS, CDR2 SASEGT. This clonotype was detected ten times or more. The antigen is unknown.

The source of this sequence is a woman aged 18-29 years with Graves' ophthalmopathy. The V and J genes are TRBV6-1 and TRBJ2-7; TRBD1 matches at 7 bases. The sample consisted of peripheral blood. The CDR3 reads CASSDGTAITSYEQYF. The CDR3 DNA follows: TGTGCCAGCAGTGACGGGACAGCGATTACCTCCTACGAGCAGTACTTC.